This passage covers 19 T cell receptor beta chains from one sample sequenced in a study of CD8+CD57+ T cells in acquired aplastic anemia. The template used for profiling TCR beta VDJ and CDR3 was genomic DNA. TCRdb re-called the reads through MiXCR, storing one row per CDR3 protein. The sample records a few hundred thousand distinct CDR3 sequences, around 68% being singletons. Sequenced: sorted CD4+, CD8+, or CD8+CD57+ T cells (not recorded which) from PBMCs. The receptor set was obtained from a human donor in good health, serving as a control.

On this clonotype: Germline is not matched at one junction end, which may reflect a read error. The rearrangement uses TRBV29-1 and TRBJ1-2; tentative D call: TRBD1 (5 bases). Germline values: CDR1 SQVTM, CDR2 ANQGSEA. CDR3 length: 13 residues. The CDR3: CSVEKGDAYGYSF. The CDR3 DNA is TGCAGCGTCGAGAAAGGGGACGCCTATGGCTACTCCTTC. Full variable domain (remainder filled in from reference TRBV29-1 and TRBJ1-2): SAVISQKPSRDICQRGTSLTIQCQVDSQVTMMFWYRQQPGQSLTLIATANQGSEATYESGFVIDKFPISRPNLTFSTLTVSNMSPEDSSIYLCSVEKGDAYGYSFGSGTRLTVV.

The genes are TRBV2 and TRBJ2-5; TRBD2 aligns across 12 bases. The J call may be in error: the DNA end matches TRBJ2-7 better. This CDR3 spans 15 amino acids. Germline V gene sequence: CDR1 SNHLY, CDR2 FYNNEI. The CDR3 bases are TGTGCCAGCATCCCACTAGCGGGGGGCGGTTACGAGCAGTACTTC. Translating gives CASIPLAGGGYEQYF.

The V gene is TRBV5-6, the J gene TRBJ1-1, with no clear D. Trimming pared 0 bases from V and 1 base from J, leaving 7 bases between. The CDR3 has 14 amino acids. Germline assignment: CDR1 SGHDT and CDR2 YYEEEE. CDR3 in DNA: TGTGCCAGCAGCTTGGATGGGAAGAACACTGAAGCTTTCTTT. Protein sequence: CASSLDGKNTEAFF.

The chain links TRBV9 to TRBJ2-7, with a weak D call TRBD2 (6 bases). The CDR3 covers 14 residues. The V and J ends lost 4 bases and 13 bases respectively, with 24 bases between them. Germline V CDR1 and CDR2: SGDLS, YYNGEE. CDR3 protein: CASSPARDVNAQYF. CDR3 coding DNA: TGTGCCAGCAGCCCAGCGCGGGACGTCAACGCCCAATACTTC.

This sequence joins TRBV13 and TRBJ1-1, with 7 bases fitting TRBD1. Germline-derived CDR1 and CDR2 are PRHDT and FYEKMQ (reference sequence). The length of the CDR3 is 14 residues. V dropped 6 bases and J dropped 5; count of bases not matched to a gene: 9. Written as DNA, the CDR3 is TGTGCCAGCAGGGTTGGACAGGCGGGGACTGAAGCTTTCTTT. Its translation is CASRVGQAGTEAFF.

This clonotype is a singleton in its sample. V is TRBV7-9 and J is TRBJ2-7; no clear D. V was cut by 5 bases and J by 6 bases, with 11 bases left in between. The germline V gene encodes CDR1 SEHNR and CDR2 FQNEAQ (reference sequence). The CDR3 spans 12 residues. Here the CDR3 reads CASSLDVCEQYF. DNA for the CDR3: TGTGCCAGCAGCCTCGATGTGTGCGAGCAGTACTTC. Combining the CDR3 with reference TRBV7-9 and TRBJ2-7 gives the whole variable domain DTGVSQNPRHKITKRGQNVTFRCDPISEHNRLYWYRQTLGQGPEFLTYFQNEAQLEKSRLLSDRFSAERPKGSFSTLEIQRTEQGDSAMYLCASSLDVCEQYFGPGTRLTVT.

This chain uses TRBV25-1 with TRBJ1-3; tentatively, D is TRBD1 (6 bases). Looked up from germline, CDR1 is MGHDK and CDR2 is SYGVNS. CDR3 length: 13 amino acids. Trimming pared 4 bases from V and 12 bases from J, leaving 16 bases between. DNA of the CDR3: TGTGCCAGCAGTGGAACAGGACAGCACGTCATATATTTT. It translates to CASSGTGQHVIYF.

This clonotype appeared a few times. This chain connects TRBV7-2 to TRBJ1-5; no definite D call. V lost 1 base, J lost 4 bases, and 2 bases lay in between. The CDR3 is made up of 12 amino acids. In germline, CDR1 is SGHTA, CDR2 FQGNSA. The CDR3 sequence is CASSLENQPQHF. The DNA of the CDR3 is TGTGCCAGCAGCTTAGAGAATCAGCCCCAGCATTTT.

Here the CDR3 reads CATSDRDRVADTQYF. The CDR3 DNA follows: TGTGCCACCAGTGATAGGGACAGGGTAGCAGATACGCAGTATTTT. The chain carries TRBV24-1 and TRBJ2-3; 9 bases fit TRBD1. Germline V lookup: CDR1 KGHDR, CDR2 SFDVKD. Germline trimming cut 3 bases from V and 4 bases from J; bases unmatched to any gene: 4. The CDR3 sequence is 15 residues long.

Points on this clonotype: A read error may account for a junction end that differs from germline. The V gene is TRBV5-1, the J gene TRBJ1-2, with 7 positions matching TRBD1. The CDR3 consists of 14 residues. CDR1 and CDR2 from the germline V gene are SGHRS and YFSETQ. The CDR3 DNA reads as TGTGCCAGTAGCTCGGACAGGTTGTGGTTTGGCTACACCTTC. It yields the protein CASSSDRLWFGYTF.

This clonotype is a singleton in its sample. Its ends do not fully match the called genes, so a read error is possible. The chain couples TRBV5-1 to TRBJ1-1; D perhaps matches TRBD1 (6 bases). The CDR3 has 14 amino acids. In germline, CDR1 is SGHRS, CDR2 YFSETQ. CDR3 sequence reads: CASSLDLGGNEAFF. The CDR3 nucleotides read TGTGCCAGCAGCTTGGACCTGGGGGGCAATGAAGCTTTCTTT. The full variable domain, its missing parts supplied by reference TRBV5-1 and TRBJ1-1, is KAGVTQTPRYLIKTRGQQVTLSCSPISGHRSVSWYQQTPGQGLQFLFEYFSETQRNKGNFPGRFSGRQFSNSRSEMNVSTLELGDSALYLCASSLDLGGNEAFFGQGTRLTVV.

This sequence joins TRBV2 and TRBJ2-2; D call uncertain. V lost 6 bases, J lost 13 bases, and 24 bases lay in between. The CDR3 runs 15 residues. Germline lookup yields CDR1 SNHLY and CDR2 FYNNEI. CDR3 coding DNA: TGTGCCAGCAGCCATTTGTGGGCGGTCACCGGAGCGCTGTTTTTT. Its protein is CASSHLWAVTGALFF.

A word on this clonotype: The junction differs from germline at one of its ends, possibly a read error. The genes are TRBV29-1 and TRBJ2-5, with D possibly matching TRBD2 (5 bases). The CDR3 runs 12 residues. Germline loops: CDR1 SQVTM, CDR2 ANQGSEA. The CDR3 DNA sequence: TGCAGCGTGGCCCGAGGGCCCTATACGCAGTACTTT. It encodes CSVARGPYTQYF.

The rearrangement links TRBV20-1 to TRBJ2-7; possible D gene TRBD1, 6 bases. CDR1 and CDR2 from the germline V gene are DFQATT and SNEGSKA (reference sequence). CDR3 length: 12 amino acids. In nucleotides, the CDR3 is TGCAGAGCACAGGGATGGACTGAAAAACAGTACTTC. Translation: CRAQGWTEKQYF.

The sample holds a few counts of this clonotype. One junction end disagrees with the germline gene, perhaps due to a read error. The rearrangement links TRBV10-3 to TRBJ1-2; 9 nucleotides match TRBD1. The CDR3 extends over 16 amino acids. Germline CDR1 is ENHRY and CDR2 is SYGVKD. Written as DNA, the CDR3 is TGTGCTATCAGTGGAACGGGACAGGGCCTTGGGGAAGGCTACACCTTC. This translates into CAISGTGQGLGEGYTF.

V gene TRBV11-2 combines with J gene TRBJ1-2, with D unresolved. Germline loops: CDR1 SGHAT, CDR2 FQNNGV. The CDR3 runs to 11 residues. Between the trimmed V and J ends, which lost 5 bases and 8 bases, there was a span of 9 bases. In DNA, the CDR3 is TGTGCCAGCAGCCGCGACGAGGGCTACACCTTC. As protein: CASSRDEGYTF. The full variable domain, with the rest looked up from reference TRBV11-2 and TRBJ1-2, is EAGVAQSPRYKIIEKRQSVAFWCNPISGHATLYWYQQILGQGPKLLIQFQNNGVVDDSQLPKDRFSAERLKGVDSTLKIQPAKLEDSAVYLCASSRDEGYTFGSGTRLTVV.

The chain carries TRBV9 and TRBJ2-1; 11 bases fit TRBD2. V trimming: 1 base; J trimming: 2 bases; junction bases outside the gene matches: 2. The CDR3 consists of 16 residues. Germline values: CDR1 SGDLS, CDR2 YYNGEE. This chain's CDR3 is CASSVPGLAAYNEQFF. Written as DNA, the CDR3 is TGTGCCAGCAGCGTACCGGGACTAGCGGCCTACAATGAGCAGTTCTTC. The variable domain in full, completed from reference TRBV9 and TRBJ2-1, reads DSGVTQTPKHLITATGQRVTLRCSPRSGDLSVYWYQQSLDQGLQFLIQYYNGEERAKGNILERFSAQQFPDLHSELNLSSLELGDSALYFCASSVPGLAAYNEQFFGPGTRLTVL.

Turning to this clonotype: The junction does not match germline at one end; this may be a read error. V gene TRBV9 combines with J gene TRBJ1-1; D unresolved. Germline V gene sequence: CDR1 SGDLS, CDR2 YYNGEE. This CDR3 has 13 amino acids. CDR3 sequence (DNA): TGTGCCAGCAGGCAGGACGGTACATCCTACGAGCAGTTT. Its protein product is CASRQDGTSYEQF.

This clonotype was counted ten times or more. The V call is TRBV7-2, the J call TRBJ1-4, with 9 bases that match TRBD1. The CDR3 is 15 residues long. V was pared by 4 bases and J by 6 bases, with 6 bases of the junction left unmatched. The germline gives CDR1 SGHTA, CDR2 FQGNSA. The CDR3 region is CASSSTTGGYEKLFF. CDR3 in DNA: TGTGCCAGCAGCTCTACGACAGGGGGATATGAAAAACTGTTTTTT.